A selection of T cell receptor beta chains follows, all from one sample in a study of T cell responses to AZD1222 COVID-19 vaccine. Some clones are missing from TCRdb's copy, which holds only in-frame ones; the method was immunoSEQ multiplex PCR. The repertoire has fewer than 110,000 clones, about nine tenths of them found once; the top ten carry roughly 44%. The specimen comprised peripheral blood, sampled on day 0 of AZD1222 vaccination. The receptors stem from an adult in good health. Each CDR3 is given with its conserved first and last residue. D genes are given only for firm matches. Expanded clones are given a class, and other clones once, few, many or no size at all.

TRBD1,TRBJ1-2,TRBV28,once,TGTGCCAGCAGTTTCCTGGACAGGGGGATTCCAAGTAACTATGGCTACACCTTC,CASSFLDRGIPSNYGYTF
.,TRBJ2-7,TRBV23-1,.,TGCGCCAGCAGTCATAGCTCAACTAAAACCGGATCCTCGTTCTCCTACGAGCAGTACTTC,CASSHSSTKTGSSFSYEQYF
.,TRBJ2-2,TRBV2,.,TGTGCCAGCAGTGGCAGAGCCTCGAACACCGGGGAGCTGTTTTTT,CASSGRASNTGELFF
.,TRBJ2-4,TRBV24-1,.,TGTGCCACCAGTGATGGCCTAGCGGCCAAAAACATTCAGTACTTC,CATSDGLAAKNIQYF
.,TRBJ2-3,TRBV7-8,.,TGTGCCAGCAGCACCGGCGGGACAGATACGCAGTATTTT,CASSTGGTDTQYF
.,TRBJ2-3,TRBV4-3,.,TGCGCCAGCAGCCCGGGAGGAGGGGGCGGCACAGATACGCAGTATTTT,CASSPGGGGGTDTQYF
TRBD2,TRBJ2-3,TRBV6-4,.,TGTGCCAGCAGTGCCGTGGGGACTAGCGGAATCACAGATACGCAGTATTTT,CASSAVGTSGITDTQYF
TRBD1,TRBJ1-6,TRBV19,once,TGTGCCAGTAGTTTGGGACAGGGACTTAATAATTCACCCCTCCACTTT,CASSLGQGLNNSPLHF
TRBD2,TRBJ2-1,TRBV11-2,.,TGTGCCAGCAGCTTAGGAGGGGTAGCGGGAGGGCCCTCCTACAATGAGCAGTTCTTC,CASSLGGVAGGPSYNEQFF
.,TRBJ2-3,TRBV7-9,.,TGTGCCAGCAGCTTAGATTGGCGAGGTACGCAGTATTTT,CASSLDWRGTQYF
.,TRBJ1-2,TRBV6-5,.,TGTGCCAGCAGGTTGGGCGAAGGGGCGCAAAGTGGCTACACCTTC,CASRLGEGAQSGYTF
.,TRBJ1-6,TRBV2,.,TGTGCCAGCAGTCCGTCGGGGGAGTTAAATAATTCACCCCTCCACTTT,CASSPSGELNNSPLHF
.,TRBJ1-5,TRBV7-2,.,TGTGCCAGCAGTACAGACAACAATCAGCCCCAGCATTTT,CASSTDNNQPQHF
TRBD1,TRBJ2-1,TRBV2,once,TGTGCCAGCAGTGAACTTCGACAGGGCGAGCAGTTCTTC,CASSELRQGEQFF
TRBD2,TRBJ2-7,TRBV9,.,TGTGCCAGCAGCATACTAGCGGGAGGTGGCGAGCAGTACTTC,CASSILAGGGEQYF
.,TRBJ2-1,TRBV27,.,TGTGCCAGCAGTCCTCCCGGGAGCGGAAACAATGAGCAGTTCTTC,CASSPPGSGNNEQFF
.,TRBJ1-1,TRBV29-1,once,TGCAGCGTTGAATTAGGAGTTGGAGGGTTCCCTAGAGCTTTCTTT,CSVELGVGGFPRAFF
.,TRBJ2-7,TRBV7-2,.,TGTGCCAGCAGCTTAGCCGGGGCAGCGGTCTACGAGCAGTACTTC,CASSLAGAAVYEQYF
.,TRBJ1-2,TRBV19,.,TGTGCCAGCCTAAAGGGCCCGGCTAACTATGGCTACACCTTC,CASLKGPANYGYTF
TRBD1,TRBJ2-7,TRBV28,.,TGTGCCAGCAGTTCTGGGACAGGGGGGACCTACGAGCAGTACTTC,CASSSGTGGTYEQYF
.,TRBJ2-7,TRBV21-1,.,TGTGCCAGCAGACTAGGGTCCTCCTACGAGCAGTACTTC,CASRLGSSYEQYF
.,TRBJ1-2,TRBV10-2,.,TGCGCCAGCAGTGAGTCGTTTAGGCCGAACTATGGCTACACCTTC,CASSESFRPNYGYTF
TRBD2,TRBJ2-2,TRBV4-1,.,TGCGCCAGCAGCCGTGGACTAGCGGGAGGCGGGGAGCTGTTTTTT,CASSRGLAGGGELFF
TRBD1,TRBJ2-7,TRBV28,.,TGTGCCAGCAGGACCGGGACAGGGGGTAGCAGGGCCTACGAGCAGTACTTC,CASRTGTGGSRAYEQYF
.,TRBJ2-7,TRBV6-2/TRBV6-3,once,TGTGCCAGCAGTTACCCGGGACTGTTCTACGAGCAGTACTTC,CASSYPGLFYEQYF
.,TRBJ2-7,TRBV3-1/TRBV3-2,few,TGTGCCAGCAGCCCTGGACGTTCTCCATTCCACTACGAGCAGTACTTC,CASSPGRSPFHYEQYF
TRBD1,TRBJ1-2,TRBV7-2,few,TGTGCCAGCAGCCCCGGGACAGGCTTCTATGGCTACACCTTC,CASSPGTGFYGYTF
.,TRBJ2-7,TRBV27,.,TGTGCCAGCAGTCCCCGGGCCTTAAAGGCCTACGAGCAGTACTTC,CASSPRALKAYEQYF
.,TRBJ2-7,TRBV14,few,TGTGCCAGCAGCCGAGACGGGGGACGGACCTACGAGCAGTACTTC,CASSRDGGRTYEQYF
.,TRBJ1-5,TRBV28,once,TGTGCCAGCAGTTTTCGCGAGGGCATCCAGCCCCAGCATTTT,CASSFREGIQPQHF
.,TRBJ2-1,TRBV7-6,.,TGTGCCAGCAGCTTATTTAATGGCGGGATTGGCGATGAGCAGTTCTTC,CASSLFNGGIGDEQFF
.,TRBJ1-5,TRBV2,.,TGTGCCAGCAGTGAATGGGGGACGGGTTATCAGCCCCAGCATTTT,CASSEWGTGYQPQHF
.,TRBJ1-1,TRBV7-9,once,TGTGCCAGCGGGTACACTGAAGCTTTCTTT,CASGYTEAFF
.,TRBJ1-5,TRBV7-9,.,TGTGCCAGCAGCCGGGGCGGGGAAATGGGCAATCAGCCCCAGCATTTT,CASSRGGEMGNQPQHF
.,TRBJ1-5,TRBV2,.,TGTGCCAGCACGCAGGGGATGGGACAGCCCCAGCATTTT,CASTQGMGQPQHF
TRBD1,TRBJ2-7,TRBV5-6,.,TGTGCCAGCAGCACCGGGACAGGAAGGCACTACGAGCAGTACTTC,CASSTGTGRHYEQYF
.,TRBJ2-3,TRBV20-1,.,TGCAGTGCTAGAATCGCAGATACGCAGTATTTT,CSARIADTQYF
TRBD2,TRBJ2-7,TRBV6-1,once,TGTGCCAGCAGTCCGAGCGGGAGGGGGGCCTACGAGCAGTACTTC,CASSPSGRGAYEQYF
.,TRBJ1-1,TRBV11-3,.,TGTGCCAGCAGCTTAGGGTTAACTGAAGCTTTCTTT,CASSLGLTEAFF
.,TRBJ1-3,TRBV7-8,.,TGTGCCAGCAGCTTAGGTTACCGGGAAAACACCATATATTTT,CASSLGYRENTIYF
.,TRBJ1-1,TRBV6-5,.,TGTGCCAGCATCTGGCAGGGGACGAACACTGAAGCTTTCTTT,CASIWQGTNTEAFF
.,TRBJ2-7,TRBV20-1,.,TGCAGTGCTAGTGGTAGCGGGACAGTCTTCTCCTACGAGCAGTACTTC,CSASGSGTVFSYEQYF
TRBD1,TRBJ1-2,TRBV10-2,.,TGCGCCAGCAGTGAGGGACAGGGGTTCGGTGGCTACACCTTC,CASSEGQGFGGYTF
.,TRBJ1-1,TRBV19,.,TGTGCCAGTAGTGTCGTCAGGGGGAACACTGAAGCTTTCTTT,CASSVVRGNTEAFF
.,TRBJ2-6,TRBV28,.,TGTGCCAGCAGTTTTACAGGGACCTCTGGGGCCAACGTCCTGACTTTC,CASSFTGTSGANVLTF
TRBD1,TRBJ2-7,TRBV19,.,TGTGCCAGTAGGGACTCGGGACAGGGCTACGAGCAGTACTTC,CASRDSGQGYEQYF
.,TRBJ1-5,TRBV27,.,TGTGCCAGCAGTTTGGGGGTAGCTCAGCCCCAGCATTTT,CASSLGVAQPQHF
.,TRBJ2-3,TRBV11-2,.,TGTGCCAGCAGCTTATTAACAGCGGCGACAGATACGCAGTATTTT,CASSLLTAATDTQYF
.,TRBJ2-6,TRBV4-3,once,TGCGCCAGCAGCCAAGATGGACAGCTGCGGGCCAACGTCCTGACTTTC,CASSQDGQLRANVLTF
.,TRBJ2-3,TRBV5-1,.,TGCGCCAGCAGCCCCTTACAGGGTTACACAGATACGCAGTATTTT,CASSPLQGYTDTQYF
.,TRBJ1-1,TRBV19,.,TGTGCCAGTAGTTCTCGCCCTGATACGGTCGCTTTCTTT,CASSSRPDTVAFF
TRBD2,TRBJ2-4,TRBV29-1,.,TGCAGCGTTGAAAGTTCTAGCGGGACCTTTATAGCCAAAAACATTCAGTACTTC,CSVESSSGTFIAKNIQYF
.,TRBJ1-2,TRBV5-6,.,TGTGCCAGCAGCATCACGGACGGCCGTAACTATGGCTACACCTTC,CASSITDGRNYGYTF
TRBD1,TRBJ1-2,TRBV5-6,.,TGTGCCAGCGATAAAGGACAGGGCGAAGATGGCTACACCTTC,CASDKGQGEDGYTF